This T cell receptor beta chain was profiled in a study of PD-1 blockade in classical Hodgkin lymphoma (TCRdb year 2020). With regard to the full study: Nivolumab dosing was 3 mg/kg intravenously every 2 weeks, continuing until either disease progression or unacceptable toxicity. The study used TCR beta sequencing and CyTOF to define a peripheral blood immune signature of response to PD-1 blockade in classical Hodgkin lymphoma. Overall results and qualifications from the work: Trial patients achieving complete response had baseline diversity similar to newly diagnosed patients, whereas partial responders and progressors had significantly lower diversity. Baseline TCR diversity was reported to be lower in newly diagnosed patients than in healthy donors, and even lower in relapsed/refractory patients. Only a single clinical trial cohort was studied, and what caused the repertoire differences, possibly disease activity or prior therapy, remained undefined. CD4+ but not CD8+ TCR diversity rose significantly by C4D1 (p=0.0027 vs p=0.16), most apparent in complete responders (p=0.02). Patients starting nivolumab less than 1 year after ASCT had lower diversity and were excluded from later analyses to avoid confounding by immune reconstitution.

In the paper's terms, the time point label means: cycle 1 day 1 (C1D1), immediately before nivolumab initiation. All trial patients had relapsed after autologous stem cell transplantation, with cohorts A, B and C differing in prior brentuximab vedotin exposure. The trial cohort comprised about 60 patients with relapsed/refractory classical Hodgkin lymphoma whose best overall responses were complete response, partial response or progressive disease. Single-agent nivolumab was administered to trial patients in the multi-cohort phase II CheckMate 205 trial. An independent review committee assessed best overall response by applying the 2007 International Working Group response criteria. Trial PBMCs were collected immediately before nivolumab initiation (C1D1) and during therapy at cycle 2 day 1 and cycle 4 day 1. Peripheral blood was collected in 8 mL Vacutainer Cell Preparation Tubes, from which PBMCs were isolated by centrifugation and then cryopreserved.

The CDR3 measures 15 amino acids from cysteine to phenylalanine. Only the CDR3 DNA stays, 45 bases, in frame from base 1. For CDR1 and CDR2, the germline V gene lists SGHTA and FQGNSA. Germline trimming amounts to 5 bases on V and 4 bases on J, with 8 as the count of junction bases outside the gene matches. Concerning this clone: Its antigen is still unknown. One base away there is no much larger clone; base qualities are not given.

The Qiagen DNeasy kit was used to extract genomic DNA from unsorted PBMCs and from the negatively selected CD4+ and CD8+ fractions. TCR beta CDR3 regions were amplified by immunoSEQ multiplex PCR using primers annealing to V and J segments. A synthetic immune receptor repertoire was used to minimize amplification bias, and any residual bias was removed computationally once sequencing was done. Under the source paper's analysis protocol: Repertoire diversity was quantified as the Shannon entropy index using custom Python scripts. Unsorted, CD4+ and CD8+ repertoires were analyzed separately, except for combined analyses in which CD4+ and CD8+ sequences were merged in silico. A clone was considered expanded if an increase in frequency of at least 2-fold after treatment relative to C1D1 was found, and a pseudocount of 0.5 was applied to clones undetected at baseline. Singleton clones were defined as clones with 0 or 1 copy at C1D1, and non-singleton clones were defined as clones with 2 or more copies. By matching protein sequences in sorted samples from the same patient, clones expanded in unsorted samples were annotated as CD4+, CD8+ or unknown. Wilcoxon tests on paired samples were used to test diversity changes from C1D1 to C4D1. TCRdb re-hosts the immuneACCESS table, in-frame sequences only. Its copies lack some clones; in the studies checked, an unresolved V gene accounts for under half of them, and the cause for the rest is not known. The DNA was the basis for D and trimming; V, J and clone size are from that table. Here the sample has roughly 50,000 clones; about 84% occur a single time. Together, the top ten hold approximately 15% of the sample.

The sequence was obtained from a human donor with classical Hodgkin lymphoma. Sequenced here: peripheral blood mononuclear cells (PBMCs), sampled at baseline. The chain employs TRBV7-2 and TRBJ2-7; TRBD2 lines up with 10 middle nucleotides. The CDR3 protein sequence reads: CASSRPTSGKYEQYF. The nucleotides read TGTGCCAGCAGCCGTCCTACTAGCGGGAAATACGAGCAGTACTTC.